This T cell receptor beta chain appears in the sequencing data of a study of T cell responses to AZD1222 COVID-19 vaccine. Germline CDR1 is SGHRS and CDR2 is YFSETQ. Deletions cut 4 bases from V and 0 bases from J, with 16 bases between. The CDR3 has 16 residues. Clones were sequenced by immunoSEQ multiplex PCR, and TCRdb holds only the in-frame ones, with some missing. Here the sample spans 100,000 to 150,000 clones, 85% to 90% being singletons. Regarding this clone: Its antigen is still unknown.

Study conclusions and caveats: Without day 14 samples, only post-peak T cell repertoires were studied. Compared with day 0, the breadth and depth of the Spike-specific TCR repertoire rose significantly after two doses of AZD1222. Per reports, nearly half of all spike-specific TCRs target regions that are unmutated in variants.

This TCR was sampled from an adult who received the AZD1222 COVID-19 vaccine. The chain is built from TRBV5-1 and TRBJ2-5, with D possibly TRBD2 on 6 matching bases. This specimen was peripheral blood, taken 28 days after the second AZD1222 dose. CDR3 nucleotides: TGCGCCAGCAGCACAATCAGGACGGGGGACCAAGAGACCCAGTACTTC. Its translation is CASSTIRTGDQETQYF.